In its sample, the clone carrying this T cell receptor beta chain was seen many times. Its specificity is unknown. The data originate from a study of Graves' ophthalmopathy and Graves' hyperthyroidism. In the study overall: Investigators collected peripheral blood at initial diagnosis, before any treatment was given.

The CDR3 spans 15 residues. The germline V and J ends were trimmed by 0 bases and 4 bases, with 9 bases remaining between them. Amplification from RNA transcripts yielded the TCR beta CDR3 regions. HTBI-primed first-round RT-PCR preceded second-round multiplex PCR. Using its own MiXCR run on the multiplex PCR reads, TCRdb lists one record per CDR3 protein. Of hundreds of thousands of distinct CDR3 sequences in the sample, 20% to 25% were seen once. Study-wide points: Ophthalmopathy versus stable hyperthyroidism: 13-signature model gave 87.88% sensitivity, 80% to 84% specificity. Most clonotypes expanded in thyroid above 0.001 frequency were present in blood too.

The starting material, more than 8.5 ml of fresh peripheral blood, provided the PBMCs. Sequencing was done on a sample of peripheral blood. The sequence was obtained from a woman between 50 and 59 years old with Graves' ophthalmopathy. This chain uses TRBV12-3 or TRBV12-4 with TRBJ2-2; no clear D gene. The CDR3 nucleotides read TGTGCCAGCAGTTTAGCGCTTGTGTTCACCGGGGAGCTGTTTTTT. It specifies CASSLALVFTGELFF.